The source of this T cell receptor (beta chain) is a study of cytomegalovirus exposure and HLA in healthy donors. As concerns this clone: What it binds is not known.

CDR1 is LNHDA, CDR2 SQIVND, per germline (reference sequence). This CDR3 has 14 amino acids. Trimming removed 3 bases from V and 2 bases from J, with 8 bases in between. Findings and caveats of the study: Association of a missense DCLRE1C variant with TCR beta V- and J-gene trimming was reported in a later analysis. The majority of CMV-associated TCR beta chains were reported as apparently HLA-restricted in a later analysis. Most sequenced TCRs were rare (though some public TCRs occurred in many donors).

It was with 60 Vbeta and 13 Jbeta primers that the PCR ran. Sequenced by immunoSEQ multiplex PCR; TCRdb stores in-frame clones only, minus some. The table lists 120,000 to 150,000 clones. The TCR originated in a man aged 40-49 years in good health and CMV-seronegative. V and J are TRBV19 and TRBJ1-5; D is undetermined. The sample was PBMCs. The CDR3 here is CASSIGRGNQPQHF. CDR3 sequence (DNA): TGTGCCAGTAGTATTGGTAGAGGCAATCAGCCCCAGCATTTT.